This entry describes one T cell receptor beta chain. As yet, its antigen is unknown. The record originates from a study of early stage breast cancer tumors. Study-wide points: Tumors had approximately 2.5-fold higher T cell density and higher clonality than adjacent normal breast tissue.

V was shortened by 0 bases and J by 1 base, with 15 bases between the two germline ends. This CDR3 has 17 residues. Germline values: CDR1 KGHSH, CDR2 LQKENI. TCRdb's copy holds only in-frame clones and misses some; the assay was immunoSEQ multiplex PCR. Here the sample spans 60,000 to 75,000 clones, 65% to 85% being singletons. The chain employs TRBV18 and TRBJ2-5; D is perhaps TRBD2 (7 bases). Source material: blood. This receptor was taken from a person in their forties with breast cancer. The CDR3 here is CASSPPWGGWGQETQYF. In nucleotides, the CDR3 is TGTGCCAGCTCACCACCCTGGGGGGGCTGGGGCCAAGAGACCCAGTACTTC. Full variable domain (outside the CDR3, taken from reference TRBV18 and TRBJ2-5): NAGVMQNPRHLVRRRGQEARLRCSPMKGHSHVYWYRQLPEEGLKFMVYLQKENIIDESGMPKERFSAEFPKEGPSILRIQQVVRGDSAAYFCASSPPWGGWGQETQYFGPGTRLLVL.